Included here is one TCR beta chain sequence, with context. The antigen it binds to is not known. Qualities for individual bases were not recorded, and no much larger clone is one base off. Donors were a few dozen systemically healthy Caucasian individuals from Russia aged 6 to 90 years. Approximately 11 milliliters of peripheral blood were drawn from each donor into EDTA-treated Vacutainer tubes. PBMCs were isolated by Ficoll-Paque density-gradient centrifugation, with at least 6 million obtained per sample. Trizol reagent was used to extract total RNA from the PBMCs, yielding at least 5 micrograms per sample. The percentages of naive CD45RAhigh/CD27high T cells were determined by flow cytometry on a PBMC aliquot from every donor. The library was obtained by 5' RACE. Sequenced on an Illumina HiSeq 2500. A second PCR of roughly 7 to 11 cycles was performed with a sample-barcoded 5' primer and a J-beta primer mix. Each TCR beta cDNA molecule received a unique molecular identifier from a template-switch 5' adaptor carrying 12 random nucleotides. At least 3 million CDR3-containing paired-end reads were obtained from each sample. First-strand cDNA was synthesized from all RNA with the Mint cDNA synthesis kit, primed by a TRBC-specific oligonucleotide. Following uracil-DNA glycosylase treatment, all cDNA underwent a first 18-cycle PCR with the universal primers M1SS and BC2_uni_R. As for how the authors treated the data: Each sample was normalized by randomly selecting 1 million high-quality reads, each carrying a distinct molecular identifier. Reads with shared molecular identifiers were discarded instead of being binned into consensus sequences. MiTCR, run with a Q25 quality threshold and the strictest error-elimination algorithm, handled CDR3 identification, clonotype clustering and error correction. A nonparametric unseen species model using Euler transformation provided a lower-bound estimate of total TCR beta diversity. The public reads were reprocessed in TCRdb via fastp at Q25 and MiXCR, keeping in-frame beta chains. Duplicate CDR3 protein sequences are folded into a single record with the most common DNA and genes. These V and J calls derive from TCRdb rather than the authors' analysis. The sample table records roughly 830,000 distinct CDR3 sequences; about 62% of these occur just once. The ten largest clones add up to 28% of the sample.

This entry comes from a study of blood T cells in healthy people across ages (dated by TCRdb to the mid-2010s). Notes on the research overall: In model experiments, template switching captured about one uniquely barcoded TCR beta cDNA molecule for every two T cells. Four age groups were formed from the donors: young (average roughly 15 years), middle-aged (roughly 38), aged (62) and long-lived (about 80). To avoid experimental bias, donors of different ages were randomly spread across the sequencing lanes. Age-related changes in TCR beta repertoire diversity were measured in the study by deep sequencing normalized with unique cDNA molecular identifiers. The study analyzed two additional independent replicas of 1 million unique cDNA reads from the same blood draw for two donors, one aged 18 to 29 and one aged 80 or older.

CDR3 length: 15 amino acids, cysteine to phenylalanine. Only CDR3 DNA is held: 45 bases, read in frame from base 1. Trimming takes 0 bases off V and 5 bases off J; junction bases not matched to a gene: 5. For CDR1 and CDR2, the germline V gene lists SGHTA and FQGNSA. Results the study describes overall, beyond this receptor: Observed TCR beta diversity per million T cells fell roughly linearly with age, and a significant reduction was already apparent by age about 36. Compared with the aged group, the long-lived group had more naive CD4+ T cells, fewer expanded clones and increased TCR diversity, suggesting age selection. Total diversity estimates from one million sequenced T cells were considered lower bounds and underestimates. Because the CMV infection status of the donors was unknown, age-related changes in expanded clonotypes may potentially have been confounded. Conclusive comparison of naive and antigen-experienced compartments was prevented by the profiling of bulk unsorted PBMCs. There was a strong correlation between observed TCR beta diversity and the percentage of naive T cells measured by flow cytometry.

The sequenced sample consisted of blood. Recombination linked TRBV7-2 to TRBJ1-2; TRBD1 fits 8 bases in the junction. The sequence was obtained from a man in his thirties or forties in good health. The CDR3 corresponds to CASSLATGVGYGYTF. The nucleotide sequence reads TGTGCCAGCAGCTTAGCGACAGGGGTAGGATATGGCTACACCTTC.